This entry lists 32 T cell receptor beta chains sequenced from one sample in a study of blood T cell repertoires in COVID-19. TCRdb's copy holds only in-frame clones and misses some; the assay was immunoSEQ multiplex PCR. The repertoire has about 180,000 clones, approximately 86% of them found once; the top ten carry over 7%. The sequenced material came from peripheral blood. All receptors derive from a man aged 45-65 years with active or convalescent COVID-19.

The genes are TRBV19 and TRBJ1-4; no clear D gene. This CDR3 has 14 residues. Between the trimmed V and J ends, which lost 5 bases and 8 bases, there was a span of 15 bases. CDR1 and CDR2 from the germline V gene are LNHDA and SQIVND (reference sequence). The CDR3 loop reads CASSFGPGREKLFF. DNA for the CDR3: TGTGCCAGTAGTTTCGGGCCCGGGAGAGAAAAACTGTTTTTT. Complete variable domain (other parts from reference TRBV19 and TRBJ1-4): DGGITQSPKYLFRKEGQNVTLSCEQNLNHDAMYWYRQDPGQGLRLIYYSQIVNDFQKGDIAEGYSVSREKKESFPLTVTSAQKNPTAFYLCASSFGPGREKLFFGSGTQLSVL.

The chain uses TRBV4-3 and TRBJ1-6; TRBD1 matches 10 bases. The CDR3 spans 19 residues. Per germline, CDR1 LGHNA and CDR2 YSLEER. V dropped 1 base and J dropped 0; count of bases not matched to a gene: 6. CDR3 region: CASSQGGQGHSSYNSPLHF. The CDR3 DNA reads as TGCGCCAGCAGCCAAGGGGGACAGGGGCATAGCTCCTATAATTCACCCCTCCACTTT.

The chain combines TRBV4-2 with TRBJ1-4; tentative D call: TRBD1 (6 bases). V dropped 0 bases and J dropped 8 bases, with 16 bases sitting between them. The CDR3 covers 16 residues. CDR1 LGHNA and CDR2 YNFKEQ come from the germline V gene. The CDR3 DNA reads TGTGCCAGCAGCCAAGACCCCCCCACGACAGGAGAAAAACTGTTTTTT. Translated: CASSQDPPTTGEKLFF.

V is TRBV5-4 and J is TRBJ2-1, with 12 bases that match TRBD2. Unmatched junction bases numbered 4, after V lost 4 bases and J lost 5 bases. CDR1 is SGHNT, CDR2 YYREEE, per germline (reference sequence). The CDR3 loop spans 15 amino acids. DNA for the CDR3: TGTGCCAGCAGCGCAGGACTAGCGGGAAACAATGAGCAGTTCTTC. Translated: CASSAGLAGNNEQFF.

This clone was found once. V usage is TRBV7-9 and J usage is TRBJ2-2; D is unresolved. With 6 bases removed from V and 6 bases from J, the gap between germline ends came to 8 bases. The CDR3 extends over 12 amino acids. From germline, CDR1 is SEHNR and CDR2 FQNEAQ (reference sequence). DNA for the CDR3: TGTGCCAGCAGGAGAGTTTCCGGGGAGCTGTTTTTT. Its translation: CASRRVSGELFF. Full variable domain (remainder filled in from reference TRBV7-9 and TRBJ2-2): DTGVSQNPRHKITKRGQNVTFRCDPISEHNRLYWYRQTLGQGPEFLTYFQNEAQLEKSRLLSDRFSAERPKGSFSTLEIQRTEQGDSAMYLCASRRVSGELFFGEGSRLTVL.

The chain has TRBV18 and TRBJ2-3, with 9 nucleotides matching TRBD2. The CDR3 length is 17 residues. V trimming: 6 bases; J trimming: 3 bases; junction bases outside the gene matches: 13. Germline-derived CDR1 and CDR2 are KGHSH and LQKENI. The CDR3 region has the DNA TGTGCCAGCTCCCCGGGGACTAGCCCAATAGGAACAGATACGCAGTATTTT. Translating it yields CASSPGTSPIGTDTQYF.

The chain carries TRBV10-3 and TRBJ2-5; TRBD1 agrees at 7 bases. This CDR3 is 14 amino acids long. V lost 6 bases, J lost 2 bases, and 6 bases stayed unmatched. Germline loops: CDR1 ENHRY, CDR2 SYGVKD. The CDR3 loop is CAIRRQGVQETQYF. CDR3 in DNA: TGTGCCATCAGAAGACAGGGTGTTCAAGAGACCCAGTACTTC.

V gene TRBV6-5 combines with J gene TRBJ2-1; a weak D match, TRBD2 (6 bases). Trimming removed 4 bases from V and 0 bases from J, with 13 bases in between. The V gene's germline CDR1 is MNHEY and CDR2 SVGAGI. There are 16 residues in the CDR3. The CDR3 spells CASSFARGGSYNEQFF. CDR3 in DNA: TGTGCCAGCAGTTTTGCCCGGGGAGGCTCCTACAATGAGCAGTTCTTC.

As concerns this clone: Compared with germline, one end of the junction differs, possibly owing to a read error. The chain uses TRBV2 and TRBJ2-2; tentatively, D is TRBD2 (5 bases). Germline assignment: CDR1 SNHLY and CDR2 FYNNEI. The CDR3 contains 15 residues. The DNA for the CDR3 is TGTGCCAGCAGTGCGCGGAGGAGAACCACCGGTGAGCTGTTTTTT. This encodes CASSARRRTTGELFF.

The chain couples TRBV19 to TRBJ1-1; TRBD1 is a possible D gene (6 bases). The germline CDR1 and CDR2 sequences are LNHDA and SQIVND (reference sequence). There are 15 residues in the CDR3. The V end was cut by 4 bases, the J end by 0 bases, with 12 bases between. As DNA, the CDR3 is TGTGCCAGTAGTACAAGACAGGATATGAACACTGAAGCTTTCTTT. This sequence encodes CASSTRQDMNTEAFF.

CDR3 sequence: CAWSGGGGQPQHF. The CDR3 nucleotides are TGTGCCTGGAGTGGAGGGGGCGGTCAGCCCCAGCATTTT. The chain recombines TRBV30 with TRBJ1-5; TRBD1 aligns across 7 bases. Germline V gene lookup returns CDR1 GTSNPN and CDR2 SVGIG (reference sequence). CDR3 size: 13 residues. V lost 1 base, J lost 6 bases, and 3 bases stayed unmatched.

The chain carries TRBV6-1 and TRBJ2-1; the D is unclear. Germline V gene data show CDR1 as MNHNS and CDR2 as SASEGT. This CDR3 is 13 amino acids long. V was trimmed by 0 bases and J by 9 bases, leaving 9 bases between them. CDR3 nucleotide sequence: TGTGCCAGCAGTGAAGCTCCGGTGGTTGAGCAGTTCTTC. This translates into CASSEAPVVEQFF.

The chain is built from TRBV6-5 and TRBJ2-7, with a tentative D call TRBD1 (5 bases). The CDR3 covers 11 residues. Per the germline V gene, CDR1 is MNHEY and CDR2 is SVGAGI. Written as DNA, the CDR3 is TGTGCTTCCCGACAGACCTACGAGCAGTACTTC. Amino acid sequence: CASRQTYEQYF.

The chain has TRBV29-1 and TRBJ1-1; 7 nucleotides agree with TRBD1. V trimming: 6 bases; J trimming: 5 bases; junction bases outside the gene matches: 9. The length of the CDR3 is 13 residues. CDR1 is SQVTM, CDR2 ANQGSEA, per germline. The CDR3 here is CSVAHSGGTEAFF. The DNA of the CDR3 is TGCAGCGTCGCCCACTCAGGGGGGACTGAAGCTTTCTTT.

This clone was found a few times. Here the CDR3 reads CASSFRDTTYEQYF. In DNA, the CDR3 is TGTGCCAGCAGTTTCCGGGACACCACCTACGAGCAGTACTTC. V and J are TRBV6-2 or TRBV6-3 and TRBJ2-7, with a weak D call TRBD1 (6 bases). Between the trimmed V and J ends, which lost 4 bases and 2 bases, there was a span of 12 bases. CDR1 and CDR2 from the germline V gene are MNHEY and SVGEGT. The CDR3 is 14 amino acids.

This chain uses TRBV18 with TRBJ2-7, with D unclear. The CDR3 totals 16 residues. Trimming left V 0 bases short and J 5 bases short, with 17 bases between. From germline, CDR1 is KGHSH and CDR2 LQKENI. CDR3 protein: CASSPPISSGSHEQYF. CDR3 DNA: TGTGCCAGCTCACCACCGATCTCATCCGGTTCCCACGAGCAGTACTTC. Complete variable domain (other parts from reference TRBV18 and TRBJ2-7): NAGVMQNPRHLVRRRGQEARLRCSPMKGHSHVYWYRQLPEEGLKFMVYLQKENIIDESGMPKERFSAEFPKEGPSILRIQQVVRGDSAAYFCASSPPISSGSHEQYFGPGTRLTVT.

The V and J genes are TRBV19 and TRBJ1-2; TRBD1 agrees at 7 bases. Looked up from germline, CDR1 is LNHDA and CDR2 is SQIVND (reference sequence). The CDR3 totals 14 residues. Trimming cost V 7 bases and J 2 bases; bases outside gene matches: 7. Here the CDR3 DNA reads TGTGCCAGTATATCCCCAGGGGGGAACTATGGCTACACCTTC. Its translation: CASISPGGNYGYTF. Using reference TRBV19 and TRBJ1-2 for the parts outside the CDR3, the full variable domain is DGGITQSPKYLFRKEGQNVTLSCEQNLNHDAMYWYRQDPGQGLRLIYYSQIVNDFQKGDIAEGYSVSREKKESFPLTVTSAQKNPTAFYLCASISPGGNYGYTFGSGTRLTVV.

This chain connects TRBV5-1 to TRBJ2-6, with D perhaps matching TRBD1 (6 bases). The germline V gene has CDR1 SGHRS and CDR2 YFSETQ. This CDR3 comprises 17 residues. V lost 4 bases and J lost 1, with 15 bases in between. In DNA, the CDR3 is TGCGCCAGCAGCACACAGGGAATCCCGTCTGGGGCCAACGTCCTGACTTTC. Protein sequence: CASSTQGIPSGANVLTF.

V is TRBV29-1 and J is TRBJ2-3, with D hard to call. The CDR3 totals 13 residues. Germline V gene sequence: CDR1 SQVTM, CDR2 ANQGSEA. The germline V and J ends were trimmed by 2 bases and 2 bases, with 8 bases remaining between them. The chain's CDR3 is CSVEWADTDTQYF. DNA for the CDR3: TGCAGCGTTGAATGGGCAGACACAGATACGCAGTATTTT.

The chain has TRBV19 and TRBJ2-2; D possibly corresponds to TRBD2 (6 bases). CDR1 is LNHDA and CDR2 is SQIVND in the germline V gene (reference sequence). Trimming removed 10 bases at V and 2 bases at J, with 17 bases between. This CDR3 contains 15 residues. CDR3 DNA: TGTGCCACCCCCGTAGGAGGGGCCAACACCGGGGAGCTGTTTTTT. Protein sequence: CATPVGGANTGELFF.

The J gene is TRBJ2-5, the V gene TRBV10-3; 10 bases align to TRBD1. The CDR3 sequence is 17 residues long. The J segment lost 4 bases and the V segment lost 4 bases, leaving 12 bases of the junction unmatched. From germline, CDR1 is ENHRY and CDR2 SYGVKD. The CDR3 reads CAISVMDDRGQVETQYF. Here the CDR3 DNA reads TGTGCCATCAGTGTAATGGACGACAGGGGGCAGGTAGAGACCCAGTACTTC.

This chain links TRBV10-1 with TRBJ1-1, with 8 bases fitting TRBD1. This CDR3 contains 15 residues. V dropped 5 bases and J dropped 4; count of bases not matched to a gene: 9. The germline V gene encodes CDR1 WNHNN and CDR2 SYGVQD (reference sequence). Here the CDR3 reads CASSLDSGGTTEAFF. The CDR3 region has the DNA TGCGCCAGCAGTCTCGACTCAGGGGGCACCACTGAAGCTTTCTTT.

The chain combines TRBV11-2 with TRBJ2-5, with D perhaps TRBD2 (6 bases). The CDR3 length is 14 residues. Per germline, CDR1 SGHAT and CDR2 FQNNGV. With 5 bases removed from V and 2 bases from J, the gap between germline ends came to 12 bases. DNA of the CDR3: TGTGCCAGCAGCCCCCAGACTAGTCAAGAGACCCAGTACTTC. This encodes CASSPQTSQETQYF.

The chain recombines TRBV3-1 (or the pseudogene TRBV3-2) with TRBJ1-2, with a tentative D call TRBD1 (6 bases). V lost 1 base and J lost 0, with 9 bases in between. Germline V gene lookup returns CDR1 LGHDT and CDR2 YNNKEL (reference sequence). The CDR3 contains 15 residues. The CDR3 DNA reads as TGTGCCAGCAGCCAAGGGGGGGGGCCTAACTATGGCTACACCTTC. Its protein product is CASSQGGGPNYGYTF.

This clone was recorded once. The chain is built from TRBV5-1 and TRBJ2-7; D uncertain. The germline gives CDR1 SGHRS, CDR2 YFSETQ. The CDR3 spans 13 residues. The V end was cut by 0 bases, the J end by 5 bases, with 9 bases between. In nucleotides, the CDR3 is TGCGCCAGCAGCTTGGGCCGACTGGACGAGCAGTACTTC. Protein: CASSLGRLDEQYF.

The chain is built from TRBV24-1 and TRBJ1-1; possible D gene TRBD1, 6 bases. V dropped 6 bases and J dropped 3 bases, with 13 bases sitting between them. The CDR3 consists of 14 residues. The germline V gene has CDR1 KGHDR and CDR2 SFDVKD. In nucleotides, the CDR3 is TGTGCCACCAGTATTGGGGGGGCAGACACTGAAGCTTTCTTT. The encoded protein is CATSIGGADTEAFF.

Here the CDR3 reads CASSGTEAFF. Written as DNA, the CDR3 is TGTGCCAGCTCCGGGACTGAAGCTTTCTTT. The chain combines TRBV18 with TRBJ1-1; the D is unclear. Between the trimmed V and J ends, which lost 6 bases and 5 bases, there was a span of 4 bases. The germline V gene encodes CDR1 KGHSH and CDR2 LQKENI. The CDR3 is 10 amino acids.

V usage is TRBV7-9 and J usage is TRBJ1-1; D possibly corresponds to TRBD1 (6 bases). Trimming pared 4 bases from V and 1 base from J, leaving 13 bases between. Per the germline V gene, CDR1 is SEHNR and CDR2 is FQNEAQ (reference sequence). The CDR3 is 15 amino acids. CDR3 bases: TGTGCCAGCAGCTCAGACGGGACATCGAACACTGAAGCTTTCTTT. Translating gives CASSSDGTSNTEAFF.

This clone has a handful of counts. CDR3 sequence: CASSPRIGGSNQPQHF. The CDR3 region has the DNA TGTGCCAGCAGTCCCCGTATCGGGGGTTCCAATCAGCCCCAGCATTTT. V is TRBV27 and J is TRBJ1-5; D is possibly TRBD1 (5 bases). The germline V gene has CDR1 MNHEY and CDR2 SMNVEV (reference sequence). Trimming pared 5 bases from V and 3 bases from J, leaving 17 bases between. This CDR3 has 16 residues.

V gene TRBV7-2 combines with J gene TRBJ2-1; D gene unclear. The germline V gene encodes CDR1 SGHTA and CDR2 FQGNSA. The CDR3 sequence is 14 residues long. The V and J ends lost 3 bases and 5 bases respectively, with 11 bases between them. The CDR3 nucleotides are TGTGCCAGCAGCTTGGGTGGGCCGAACAATGAGCAGTTCTTC. This translates into CASSLGGPNNEQFF.

The rearrangement uses TRBV20-1 and TRBJ1-2, with D uncertain. The CDR3 length is 12 residues. Germline V gene lookup returns CDR1 DFQATT and CDR2 SNEGSKA (reference sequence). V was trimmed by 3 bases and J by 0 bases, leaving 5 bases between them. The CDR3 spells CSASPTNYGYTF. The CDR3 coding sequence is TGCAGTGCTAGTCCCACTAACTATGGCTACACCTTC.

The V gene is TRBV7-9, the J gene TRBJ1-2; 9 bases align to TRBD1. Germline V gene data show CDR1 as SEHNR and CDR2 as FQNEAQ (reference sequence). The CDR3 runs to 14 residues. The V gene end was trimmed by 5 bases and the J gene end by 6 bases; junction bases not matched to a gene: 7. In DNA, the CDR3 is TGTGCCAGCAGCGTCGGGACAGGGCCACATGGCTACACCTTC. This encodes CASSVGTGPHGYTF.